This entry features one T cell receptor (beta chain) sequence. The time point: peripheral blood 6 weeks after treatment start. This specimen belongs to a study of PD-L1 blockade in urothelial cancer. In germline, CDR1 is LNHDA, CDR2 SQIVND (reference sequence). Trimming pared 3 bases from V and 0 bases from J, leaving 15 bases between. This CDR3 comprises 17 residues. Assay: immunoSEQ multiplex PCR; the TCRdb copy retains only in-frame clones and omits some. The sample shows about 120,000 clones, about 82% of them seen only once. The genes are TRBV19 and TRBJ2-1, with D possibly TRBD1 on 6 matching bases. This specimen was PBMCs, taken around atezolizumab (anti-PD-L1) treatment. This receptor was taken from a man aged 50-59 years with urothelial cancer. The CDR3 reads CASSIGHQGRSYNEQFF. DNA of the CDR3: TGTGCCAGTAGTATTGGCCATCAGGGGCGCTCCTACAATGAGCAGTTCTTC. The complete variable domain, with remaining parts taken from reference TRBV19 and TRBJ2-1, reads DGGITQSPKYLFRKEGQNVTLSCEQNLNHDAMYWYRQDPGQGLRLIYYSQIVNDFQKGDIAEGYSVSREKKESFPLTVTSAQKNPTAFYLCASSIGHQGRSYNEQFFGPGTRLTVL.